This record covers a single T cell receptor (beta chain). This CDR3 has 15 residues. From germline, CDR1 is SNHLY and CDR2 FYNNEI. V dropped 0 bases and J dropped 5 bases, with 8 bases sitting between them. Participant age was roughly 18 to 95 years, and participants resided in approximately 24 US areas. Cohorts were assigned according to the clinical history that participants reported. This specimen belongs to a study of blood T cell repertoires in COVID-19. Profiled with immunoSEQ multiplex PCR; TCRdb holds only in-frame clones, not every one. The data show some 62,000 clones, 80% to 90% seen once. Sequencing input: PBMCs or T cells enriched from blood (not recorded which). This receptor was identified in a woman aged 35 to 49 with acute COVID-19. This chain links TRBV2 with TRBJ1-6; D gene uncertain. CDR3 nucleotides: TGTGCCAGCAGTGAAGCGCGGCCGAATAATTCACCCCTCCACTTT. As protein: CASSEARPNNSPLHF.